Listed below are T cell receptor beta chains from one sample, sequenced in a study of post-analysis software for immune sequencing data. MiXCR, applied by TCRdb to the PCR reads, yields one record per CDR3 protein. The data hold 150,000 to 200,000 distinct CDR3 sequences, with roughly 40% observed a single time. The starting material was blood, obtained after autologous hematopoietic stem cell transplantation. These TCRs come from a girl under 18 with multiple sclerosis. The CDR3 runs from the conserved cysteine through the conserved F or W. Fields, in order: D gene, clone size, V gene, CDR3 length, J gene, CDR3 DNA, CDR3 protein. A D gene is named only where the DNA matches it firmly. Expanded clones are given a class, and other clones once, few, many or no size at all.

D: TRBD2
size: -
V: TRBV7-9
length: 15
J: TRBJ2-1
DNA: TGTGCCAGCAGCTTGGGAGGGACTCCCTACAATGAGCAGTTCTTC
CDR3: CASSLGGTPYNEQFF

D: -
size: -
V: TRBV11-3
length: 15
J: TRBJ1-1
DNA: TGTGCCAGCAGCTTATCGGGACGGCTGAACACTGAAGCTTTCTTT
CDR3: CASSLSGRLNTEAFF

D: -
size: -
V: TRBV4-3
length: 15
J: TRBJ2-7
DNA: TGCGCCAGCAGCCAGGAGGACAGGGAGGGCTACGAGCAGTACTTC
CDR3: CASSQEDREGYEQYF

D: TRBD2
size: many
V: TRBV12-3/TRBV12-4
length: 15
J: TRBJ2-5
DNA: TGTGCCAGCAGTTCGACTAGCGGATACTATAAGACCCAGTACTTC
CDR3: CASSSTSGYYKTQYF

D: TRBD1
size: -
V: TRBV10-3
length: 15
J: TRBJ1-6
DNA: TGTGCCATCAGTGATCAGGGGGCGAATAATTCACCCCTCCACTTT
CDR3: CAISDQGANNSPLHF

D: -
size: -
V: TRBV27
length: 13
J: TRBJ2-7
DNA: TGTGCCAGCGGTTCCTGGGGGAGCTACGAGCAGTACTTC
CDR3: CASGSWGSYEQYF

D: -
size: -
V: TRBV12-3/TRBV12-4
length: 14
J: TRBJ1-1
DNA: TGTGCCAGCAGTTTCGGGACGGCGAACACTGAAGCTTTCTTT
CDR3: CASSFGTANTEAFF

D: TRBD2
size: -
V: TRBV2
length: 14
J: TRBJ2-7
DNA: TGTGCCACCACGGGACTAGCGGGATCCTACGAGCAGTACTTC
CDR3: CATTGLAGSYEQYF

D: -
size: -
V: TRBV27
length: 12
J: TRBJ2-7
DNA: TGTGCCAGCAGTTTCCGGGGCGGGGAGCAGTACTTC
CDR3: CASSFRGGEQYF

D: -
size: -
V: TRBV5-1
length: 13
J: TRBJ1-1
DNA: TGCGCCAGCTTTGACTCACCAGGGGCTGAAGCTTTCTTT
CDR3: CASFDSPGAEAFF

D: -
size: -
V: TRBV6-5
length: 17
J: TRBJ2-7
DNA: TGTGCCGGCAGTTACACAGCTTTCGGAGACGGCTTCGACGAGCAGTACTTC
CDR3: CAGSYTAFGDGFDEQYF

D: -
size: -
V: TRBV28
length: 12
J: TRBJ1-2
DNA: TGTGCCAGCAGTTTAGGCCTGGGCGGCTACACCTTC
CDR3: CASSLGLGGYTF

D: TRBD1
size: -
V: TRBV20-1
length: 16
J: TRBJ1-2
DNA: TGCAGTGCTAGGGGACAGGGGGTCCCTTGGCACTATGGCTACACCTTC
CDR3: CSARGQGVPWHYGYTF

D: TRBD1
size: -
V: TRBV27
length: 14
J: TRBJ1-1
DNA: TGTGCCAGCACCAGACAGGGTAGTTTTACTGAAGCTTTCTTT
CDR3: CASTRQGSFTEAFF

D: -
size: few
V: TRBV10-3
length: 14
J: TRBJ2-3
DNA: TGTGCCATCAGTAGGGGGGGTGGCACAGATACGCAGTATTTT
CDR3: CAISRGGGTDTQYF

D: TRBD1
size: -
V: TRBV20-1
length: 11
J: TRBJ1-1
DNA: TGCAGTGCATTACAGGGGGGTAGAGCTTTCTTT
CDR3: CSALQGGRAFF

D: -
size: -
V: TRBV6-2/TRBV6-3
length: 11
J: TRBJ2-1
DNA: TGTGCCAGCAGTCACGGGAATGAGCAGTTCTTC
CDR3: CASSHGNEQFF

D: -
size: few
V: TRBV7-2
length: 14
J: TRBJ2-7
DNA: TGTGCCAGCAGCTCTCGACAGGTCTCCTACGAGCAGTACTTC
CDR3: CASSSRQVSYEQYF

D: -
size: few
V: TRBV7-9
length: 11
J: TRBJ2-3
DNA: TGTGCCAGCAGCTTCGCCGATACGCAGTATTTT
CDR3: CASSFADTQYF

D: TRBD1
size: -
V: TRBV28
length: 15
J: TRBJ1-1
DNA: TGTGCCAGCAGTACGACCCGACAGGGAAACACTGAAGCTTTCTTT
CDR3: CASSTTRQGNTEAFF

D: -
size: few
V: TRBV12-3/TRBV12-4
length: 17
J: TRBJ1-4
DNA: TGTGCCAGCAGTTCTATCGATAGCTTCGAGTTCTTCGAAAAACTGTTTTTT
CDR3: CASSSIDSFEFFEKLFF

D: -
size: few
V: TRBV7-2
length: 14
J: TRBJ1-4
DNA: TGTGCCAGCAGCTCCCAGGGGAGGGGAGAAAAACTGTTTTTT
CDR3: CASSSQGRGEKLFF

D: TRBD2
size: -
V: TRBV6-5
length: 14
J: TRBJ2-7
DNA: TGTGTCAGCAGTTACGCTAGCGGCTCTTACGAGCAGTACTTC
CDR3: CVSSYASGSYEQYF

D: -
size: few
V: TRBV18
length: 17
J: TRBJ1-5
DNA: TGTGCCAGCTCACCCACCCCCACCGTCTCAAACAATCAGCCCCAGCATTTT
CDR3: CASSPTPTVSNNQPQHF

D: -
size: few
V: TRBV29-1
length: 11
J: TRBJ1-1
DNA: TGCAGCGTTGAGGTCGGGGCTGAAGCTTTCTTT
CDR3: CSVEVGAEAFF

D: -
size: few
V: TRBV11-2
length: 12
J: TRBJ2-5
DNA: TGTGCCAGCAGCTTAGTACTAGAGACCCAGTACTTC
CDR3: CASSLVLETQYF

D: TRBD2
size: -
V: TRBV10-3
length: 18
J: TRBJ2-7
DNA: TGTGCCATCAGTGAGTCGTTCCTAGCGGGAGGCATCTCAGACGAGCAGTACTTC
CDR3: CAISESFLAGGISDEQYF

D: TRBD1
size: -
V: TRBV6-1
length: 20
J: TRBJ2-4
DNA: TGTGCCAGCAGTGAGGCGGTTGGGTTTGGACAGGGGTTGGCCAAAAGCATTCAGTACTTC
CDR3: CASSEAVGFGQGLAKSIQYF

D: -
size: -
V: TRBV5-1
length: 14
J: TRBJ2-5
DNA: TGCGCCAGCAATAGGGGAAGCGTTTCGGAGACCCAGTACTTC
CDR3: CASNRGSVSETQYF

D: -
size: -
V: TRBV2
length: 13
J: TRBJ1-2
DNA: TGTGCCAGCAGGATACAGGGTAGCTATGGCTACACCTTC
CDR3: CASRIQGSYGYTF

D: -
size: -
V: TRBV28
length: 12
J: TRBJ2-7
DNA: TGTGCCAGCAGCAAAGGGGACTACGAGCAGTACTTC
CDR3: CASSKGDYEQYF

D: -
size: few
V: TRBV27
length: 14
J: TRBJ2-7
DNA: TGTGCCAGCAGTTTAATCGCAGGGAGCTACGAGCAGTACTTC
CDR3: CASSLIAGSYEQYF

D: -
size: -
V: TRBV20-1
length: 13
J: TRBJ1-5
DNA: TGCAGTGCCGGGGGCATTCGCGATCAGCCCCAGCATTTT
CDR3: CSAGGIRDQPQHF

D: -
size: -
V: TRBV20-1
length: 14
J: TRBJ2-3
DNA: TGCAGTGCTAGAGGGGGGGCCAGCACAGATACGCAGTATTTT
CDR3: CSARGGASTDTQYF

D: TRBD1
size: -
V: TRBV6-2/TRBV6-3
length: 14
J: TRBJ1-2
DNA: TGTGCCAGCAGTTACGGGACAGGGAGCTATGGCTACACCTTC
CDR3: CASSYGTGSYGYTF

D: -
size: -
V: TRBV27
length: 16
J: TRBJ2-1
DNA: TGTGCCAGCAGGCACACAGGGTCCCCTAAGTACAATGAGCAGTTCTTC
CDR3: CASRHTGSPKYNEQFF

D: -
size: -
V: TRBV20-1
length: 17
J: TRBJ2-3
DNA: TGCAGTGCTCCCCGGACTCGGCGGGATATCGCCACAGATACGCAGTATTTT
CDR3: CSAPRTRRDIATDTQYF

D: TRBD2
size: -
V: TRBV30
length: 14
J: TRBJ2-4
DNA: TGTGCCTGGGGTAGCGGGACTGCAGGAAACATTCAGTACTTC
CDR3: CAWGSGTAGNIQYF

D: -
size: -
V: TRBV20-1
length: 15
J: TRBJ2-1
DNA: TGCAGTGCCCTTACCCGTACTAGCTCCTACAGTGAGCAGTTCTTC
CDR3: CSALTRTSSYSEQFF

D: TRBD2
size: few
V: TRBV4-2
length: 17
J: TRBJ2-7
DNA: TGTGCCAGCAGCCAGGAAGTCCGTAGCGGGGGCCCCAACGAGCAGTACTTC
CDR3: CASSQEVRSGGPNEQYF

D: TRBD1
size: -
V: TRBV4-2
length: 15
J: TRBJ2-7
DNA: TGTGCCAGCAGCCAGACGACAGGGGGCGGATACGAGCAGTACTTC
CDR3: CASSQTTGGGYEQYF

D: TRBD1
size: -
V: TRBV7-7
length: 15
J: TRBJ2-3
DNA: TGTGCTAGCAGCTCCGGGACAGGGGGAATAGATACGCAGTATTTT
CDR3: CASSSGTGGIDTQYF

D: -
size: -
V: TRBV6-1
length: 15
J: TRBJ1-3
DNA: TGTGCCAGCAGTAATTGGCTTGGGTCTGGAAACACCATATATTTT
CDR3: CASSNWLGSGNTIYF

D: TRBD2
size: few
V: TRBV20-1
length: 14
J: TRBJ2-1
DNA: TGCAGTGCTACTAGCGGGGAACCCTACAATGAGCAGTTCTTC
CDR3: CSATSGEPYNEQFF

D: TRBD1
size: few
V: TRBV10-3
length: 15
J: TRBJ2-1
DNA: TGTGCCATCAGTGAGTCCGAGACAGGGCGCAATGAGCAGTTCTTC
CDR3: CAISESETGRNEQFF

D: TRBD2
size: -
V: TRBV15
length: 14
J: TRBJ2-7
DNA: TGTGCCACCAGCAGAGGCGGGGGTCTTCAGCCCCAGTACTTC
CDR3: CATSRGGGLQPQYF

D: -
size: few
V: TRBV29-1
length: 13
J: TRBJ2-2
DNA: TGCAGCGTTTTCTCTACGAACACCGGGGAGCTGTTTTTT
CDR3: CSVFSTNTGELFF

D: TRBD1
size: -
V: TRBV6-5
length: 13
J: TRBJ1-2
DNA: TGTGCCAGCAGCTCGAGACAGGGATATGGCTACACCTTC
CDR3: CASSSRQGYGYTF

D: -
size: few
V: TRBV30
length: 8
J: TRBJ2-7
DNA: TGTGCCTTGGACGAGCAGTACTTC
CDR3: CALDEQYF

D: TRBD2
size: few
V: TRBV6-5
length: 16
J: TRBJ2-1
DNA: TGTGCCAGCAGTTACATCCCGACTAGCGGGAGTGGTGAGCAGTTCTTC
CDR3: CASSYIPTSGSGEQFF

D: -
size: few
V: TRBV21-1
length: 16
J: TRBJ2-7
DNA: TGTGCCAGCAGCAAAGATTTGCGGGAGAGGACCTACGAGCAGTACTTC
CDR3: CASSKDLRERTYEQYF

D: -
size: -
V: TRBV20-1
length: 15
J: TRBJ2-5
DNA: TGCAGTGCTAGCCTGTACCGGGGACTTCAAGAGACCCAGTACTTC
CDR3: CSASLYRGLQETQYF

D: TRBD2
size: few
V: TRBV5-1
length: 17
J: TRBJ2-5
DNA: TGCGCCAGCAGCATACCAATGACTAGCGGGAGTTTCGAGACCCAGTACTTC
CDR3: CASSIPMTSGSFETQYF

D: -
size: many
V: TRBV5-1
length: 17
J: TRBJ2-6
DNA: TGCGCCAGCAGCTTGGGGGCAGGGCTCTCTGGGGCCAACGTCCTGACTTTC
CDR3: CASSLGAGLSGANVLTF